This record covers a single T cell receptor beta chain. No antigen is known for it. The CDR3 is made up of 15 amino acids. The germline V gene encodes CDR1 SGHAT and CDR2 FQNNGV. V was clipped by 1 base and J by 2 bases, with 12 bases between them. The source of the sample is a study of beta chain features in type 1 diabetes. General study results and limits: Shortening that was moderate but significant affected the TCRB CDR3s of Type 1 diabetes patients in all four CD4+ subsets.

As every portion of the isolated RNA was reverse transcribed, the sequencing read expressed TCRB transcripts. The table came from immunoSEQ multiplex PCR; TCRdb's copy has only in-frame clones and leaves some out. The sample has about 660,000 clones; roughly an eighth are singletons. This clonotype was obtained from a young man with type 1 diabetes. The sequencing sample was made of naive CD4+ T cells from blood. The gene calls are TRBV11-2 and TRBJ2-7; D remains unclear. The CDR3 nucleotides are TGTGCCAGCAGCTTAGTAACGGGTAGCCCCTACGAGCAGTACTTC. This translates into CASSLVTGSPYEQYF.